What follows describes a single T cell receptor beta chain. Its antigen is unidentified. CDR1 is SEHNR, CDR2 FQNEAQ, per germline (reference sequence). J was trimmed by 2 bases and V by 3 bases; bases with no gene match: 4. There are 16 residues in the CDR3. Profiled with immunoSEQ multiplex PCR; TCRdb holds only in-frame clones, not every one. The sample includes 1,400,000 or so clones, approximately 98.5% of them seen just once. This record belongs to a study of shared clonotypes between healthy human individuals. Study outcomes and limitations: Sequencing depth was predicted to influence how clonotypes are shared among donors.

The TCR originated in a man aged 25-40 years in good health. Sequenced material: naive CD4+ T cells sorted from blood. Subset meaning: CD45RA+ positively selected. The chain employs TRBV7-9 and TRBJ1-2; 12 bases are a match to TRBD1. CDR3 loop: CASSLGQGAENYGYTF. Written as DNA, the CDR3 is TGTGCCAGCAGCTTGGGACAGGGGGCTGAAAACTATGGCTACACCTTC.